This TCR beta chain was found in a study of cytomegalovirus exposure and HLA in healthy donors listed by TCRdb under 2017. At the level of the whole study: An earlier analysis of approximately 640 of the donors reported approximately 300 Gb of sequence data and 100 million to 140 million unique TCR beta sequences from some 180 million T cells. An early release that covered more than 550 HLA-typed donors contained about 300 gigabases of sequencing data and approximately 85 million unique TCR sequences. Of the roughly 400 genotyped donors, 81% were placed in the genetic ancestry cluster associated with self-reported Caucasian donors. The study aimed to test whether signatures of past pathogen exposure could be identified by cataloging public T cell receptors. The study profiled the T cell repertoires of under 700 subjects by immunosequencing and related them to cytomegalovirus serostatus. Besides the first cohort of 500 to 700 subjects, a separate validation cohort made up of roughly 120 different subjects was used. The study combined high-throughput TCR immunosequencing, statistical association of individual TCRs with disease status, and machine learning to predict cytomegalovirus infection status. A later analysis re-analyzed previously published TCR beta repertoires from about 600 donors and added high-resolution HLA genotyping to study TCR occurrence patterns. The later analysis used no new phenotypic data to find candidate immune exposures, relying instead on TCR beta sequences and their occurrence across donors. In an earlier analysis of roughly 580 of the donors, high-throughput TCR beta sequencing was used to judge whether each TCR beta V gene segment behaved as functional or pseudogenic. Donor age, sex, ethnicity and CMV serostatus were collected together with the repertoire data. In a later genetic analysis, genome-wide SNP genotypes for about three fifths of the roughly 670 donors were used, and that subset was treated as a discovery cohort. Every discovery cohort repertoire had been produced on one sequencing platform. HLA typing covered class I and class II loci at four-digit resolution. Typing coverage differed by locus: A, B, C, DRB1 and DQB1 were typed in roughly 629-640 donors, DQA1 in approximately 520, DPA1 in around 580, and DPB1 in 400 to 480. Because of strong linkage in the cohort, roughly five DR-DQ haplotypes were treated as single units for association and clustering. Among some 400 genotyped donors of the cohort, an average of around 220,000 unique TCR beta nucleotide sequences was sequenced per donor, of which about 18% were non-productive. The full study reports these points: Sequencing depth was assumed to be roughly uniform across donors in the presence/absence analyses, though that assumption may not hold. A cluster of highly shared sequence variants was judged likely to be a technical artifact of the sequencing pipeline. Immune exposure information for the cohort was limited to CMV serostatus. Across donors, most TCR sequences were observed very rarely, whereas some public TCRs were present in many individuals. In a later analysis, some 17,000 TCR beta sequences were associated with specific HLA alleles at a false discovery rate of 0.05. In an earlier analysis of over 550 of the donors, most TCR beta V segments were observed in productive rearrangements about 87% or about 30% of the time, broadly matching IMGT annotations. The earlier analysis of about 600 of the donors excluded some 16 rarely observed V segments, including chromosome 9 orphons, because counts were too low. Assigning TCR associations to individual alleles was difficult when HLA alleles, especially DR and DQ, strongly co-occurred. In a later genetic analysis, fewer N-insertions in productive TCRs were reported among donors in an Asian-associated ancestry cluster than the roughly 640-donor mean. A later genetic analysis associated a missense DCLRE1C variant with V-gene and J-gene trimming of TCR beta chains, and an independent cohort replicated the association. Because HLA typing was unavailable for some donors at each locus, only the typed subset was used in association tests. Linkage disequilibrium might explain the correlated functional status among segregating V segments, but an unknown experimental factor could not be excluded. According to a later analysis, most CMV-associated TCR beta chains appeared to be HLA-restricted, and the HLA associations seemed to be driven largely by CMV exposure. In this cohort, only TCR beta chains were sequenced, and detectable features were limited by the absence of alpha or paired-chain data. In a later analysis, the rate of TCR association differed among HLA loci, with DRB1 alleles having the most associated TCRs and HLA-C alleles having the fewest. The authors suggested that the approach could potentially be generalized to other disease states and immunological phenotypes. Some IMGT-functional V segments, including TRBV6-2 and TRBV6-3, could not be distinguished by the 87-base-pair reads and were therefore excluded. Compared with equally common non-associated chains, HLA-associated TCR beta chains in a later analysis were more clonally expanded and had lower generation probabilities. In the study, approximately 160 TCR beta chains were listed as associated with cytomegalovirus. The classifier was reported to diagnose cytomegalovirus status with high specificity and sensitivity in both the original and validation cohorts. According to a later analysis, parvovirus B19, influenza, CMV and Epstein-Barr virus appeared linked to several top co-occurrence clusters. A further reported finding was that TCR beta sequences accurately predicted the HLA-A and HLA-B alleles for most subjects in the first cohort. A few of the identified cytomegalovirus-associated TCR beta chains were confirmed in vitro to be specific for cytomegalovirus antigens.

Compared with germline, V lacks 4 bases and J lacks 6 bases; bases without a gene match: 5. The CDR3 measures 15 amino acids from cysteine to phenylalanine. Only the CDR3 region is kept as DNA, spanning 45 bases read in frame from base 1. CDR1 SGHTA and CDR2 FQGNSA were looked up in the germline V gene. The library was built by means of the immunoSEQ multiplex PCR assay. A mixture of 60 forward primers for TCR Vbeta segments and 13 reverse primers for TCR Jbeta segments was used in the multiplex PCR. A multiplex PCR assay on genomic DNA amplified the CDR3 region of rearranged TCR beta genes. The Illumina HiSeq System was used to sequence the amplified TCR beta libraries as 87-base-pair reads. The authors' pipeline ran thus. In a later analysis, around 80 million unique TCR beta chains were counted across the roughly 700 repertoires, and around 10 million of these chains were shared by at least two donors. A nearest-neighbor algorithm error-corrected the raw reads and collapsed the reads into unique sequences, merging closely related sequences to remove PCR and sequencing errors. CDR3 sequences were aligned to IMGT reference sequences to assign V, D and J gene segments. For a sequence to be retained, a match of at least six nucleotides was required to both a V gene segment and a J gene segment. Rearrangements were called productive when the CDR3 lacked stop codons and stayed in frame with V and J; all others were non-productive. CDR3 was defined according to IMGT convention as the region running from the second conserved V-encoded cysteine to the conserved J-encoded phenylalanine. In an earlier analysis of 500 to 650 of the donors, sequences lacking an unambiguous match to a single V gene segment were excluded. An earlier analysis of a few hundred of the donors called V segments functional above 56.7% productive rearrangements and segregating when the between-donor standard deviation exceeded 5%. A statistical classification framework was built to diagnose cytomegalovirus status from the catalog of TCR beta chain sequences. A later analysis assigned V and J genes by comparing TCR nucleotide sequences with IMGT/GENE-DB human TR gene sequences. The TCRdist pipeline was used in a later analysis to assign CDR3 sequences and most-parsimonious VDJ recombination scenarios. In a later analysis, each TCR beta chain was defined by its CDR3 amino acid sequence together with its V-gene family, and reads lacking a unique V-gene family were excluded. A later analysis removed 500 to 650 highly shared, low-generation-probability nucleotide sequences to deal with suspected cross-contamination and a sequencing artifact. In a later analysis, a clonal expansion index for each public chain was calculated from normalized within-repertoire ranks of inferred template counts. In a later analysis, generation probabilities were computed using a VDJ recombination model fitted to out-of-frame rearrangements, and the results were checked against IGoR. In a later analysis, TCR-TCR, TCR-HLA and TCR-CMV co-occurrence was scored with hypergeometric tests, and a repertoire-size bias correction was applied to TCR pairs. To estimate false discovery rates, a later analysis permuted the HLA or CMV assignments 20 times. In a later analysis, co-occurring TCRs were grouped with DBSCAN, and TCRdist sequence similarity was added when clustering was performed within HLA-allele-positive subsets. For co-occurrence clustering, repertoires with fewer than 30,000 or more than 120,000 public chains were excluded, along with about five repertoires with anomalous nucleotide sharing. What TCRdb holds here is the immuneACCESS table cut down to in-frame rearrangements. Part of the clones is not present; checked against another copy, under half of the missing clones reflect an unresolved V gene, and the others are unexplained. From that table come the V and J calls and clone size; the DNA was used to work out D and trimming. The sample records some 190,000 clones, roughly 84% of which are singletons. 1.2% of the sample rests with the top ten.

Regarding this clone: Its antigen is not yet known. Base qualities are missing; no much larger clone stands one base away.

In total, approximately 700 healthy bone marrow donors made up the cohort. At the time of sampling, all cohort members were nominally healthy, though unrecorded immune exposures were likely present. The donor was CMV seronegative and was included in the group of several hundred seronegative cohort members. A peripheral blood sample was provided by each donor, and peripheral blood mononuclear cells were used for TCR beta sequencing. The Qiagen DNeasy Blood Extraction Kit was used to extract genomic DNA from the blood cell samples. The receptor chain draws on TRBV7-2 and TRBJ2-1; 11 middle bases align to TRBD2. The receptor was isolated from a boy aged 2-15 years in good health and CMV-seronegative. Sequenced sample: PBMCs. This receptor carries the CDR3 CASSYRTSGSNEQFF. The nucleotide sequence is TGTGCCAGCAGCTATCGGACTAGCGGGTCCAATGAGCAGTTCTTC.